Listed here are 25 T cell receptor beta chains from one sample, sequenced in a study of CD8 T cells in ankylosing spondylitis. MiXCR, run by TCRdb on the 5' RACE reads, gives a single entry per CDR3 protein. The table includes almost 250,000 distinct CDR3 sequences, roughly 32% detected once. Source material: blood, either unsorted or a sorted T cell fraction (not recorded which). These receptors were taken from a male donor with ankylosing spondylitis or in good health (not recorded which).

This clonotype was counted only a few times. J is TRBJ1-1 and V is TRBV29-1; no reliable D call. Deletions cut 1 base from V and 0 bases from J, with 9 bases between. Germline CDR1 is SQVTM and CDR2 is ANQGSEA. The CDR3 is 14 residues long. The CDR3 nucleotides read TGCAGCGTTGAAGCGGTCCGTGTGAACACTGAAGCTTTCTTT. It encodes CSVEAVRVNTEAFF. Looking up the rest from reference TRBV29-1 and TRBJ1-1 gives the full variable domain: SAVISQKPSRDICQRGTSLTIQCQVDSQVTMMFWYRQQPGQSLTLIATANQGSEATYESGFVIDKFPISRPNLTFSTLTVSNMSPEDSSIYLCSVEAVRVNTEAFFGQGTRLTVV.

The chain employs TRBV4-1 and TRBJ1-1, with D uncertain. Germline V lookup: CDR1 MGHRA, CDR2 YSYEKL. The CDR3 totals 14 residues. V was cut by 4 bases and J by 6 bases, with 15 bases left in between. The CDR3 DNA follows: TGCGCCAGCAGCCTCGAGGATGCCCGGTCTGAAGCTTTCTTT. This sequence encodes CASSLEDARSEAFF.

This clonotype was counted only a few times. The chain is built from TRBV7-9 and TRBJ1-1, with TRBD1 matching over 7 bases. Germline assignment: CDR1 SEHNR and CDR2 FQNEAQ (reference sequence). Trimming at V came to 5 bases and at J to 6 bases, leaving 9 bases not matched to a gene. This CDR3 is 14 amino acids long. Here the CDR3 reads CASSPGQAGPEAFF. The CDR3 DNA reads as TGTGCCAGCAGCCCAGGACAGGCTGGCCCTGAAGCTTTCTTT.

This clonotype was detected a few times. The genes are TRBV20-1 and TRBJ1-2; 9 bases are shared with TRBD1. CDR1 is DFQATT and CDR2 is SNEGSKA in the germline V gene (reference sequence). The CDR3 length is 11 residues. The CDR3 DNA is TGCAGCGGACAGGGGAGTTATGGCTACACCTTC. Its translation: CSGQGSYGYTF.

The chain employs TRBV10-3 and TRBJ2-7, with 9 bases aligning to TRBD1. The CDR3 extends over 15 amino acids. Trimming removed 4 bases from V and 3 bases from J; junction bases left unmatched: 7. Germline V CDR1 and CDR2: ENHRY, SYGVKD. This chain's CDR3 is CAISARTGVIYEQYF. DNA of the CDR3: TGTGCCATCAGTGCGAGGACAGGGGTGATCTACGAGCAGTACTTC.

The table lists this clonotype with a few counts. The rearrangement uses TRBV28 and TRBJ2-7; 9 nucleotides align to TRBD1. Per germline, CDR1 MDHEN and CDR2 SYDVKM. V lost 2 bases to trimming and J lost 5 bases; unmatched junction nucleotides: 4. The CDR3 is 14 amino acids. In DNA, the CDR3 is TGTGCCAGCAGTTTAGGGGACAGGGTCCACGAGCAGTACTTC. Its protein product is CASSLGDRVHEQYF.

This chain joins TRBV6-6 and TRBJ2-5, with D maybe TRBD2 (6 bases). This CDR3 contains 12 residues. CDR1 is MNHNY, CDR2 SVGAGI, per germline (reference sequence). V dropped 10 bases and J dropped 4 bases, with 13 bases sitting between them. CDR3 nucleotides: TGTGCCACCCTATTCGGGGGAGAGACCCAGTACTTC. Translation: CATLFGGETQYF.

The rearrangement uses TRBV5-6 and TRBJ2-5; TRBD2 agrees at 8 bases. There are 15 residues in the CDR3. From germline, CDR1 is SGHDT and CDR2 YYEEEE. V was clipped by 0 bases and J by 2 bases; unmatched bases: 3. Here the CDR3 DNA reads TGTGCCAGCAGCTTGGCGCTAGCGGGTCAAGAGACCCAGTACTTC. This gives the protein CASSLALAGQETQYF. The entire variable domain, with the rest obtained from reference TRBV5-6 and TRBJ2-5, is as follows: DAGVTQSPTHLIKTRGQQVTLRCSPKSGHDTVSWYQQALGQGPQFIFQYYEEEERQRGNFPDRFSGHQFPNYSSELNVNALLLGDSALYLCASSLALAGQETQYFGPGTRLLVL.

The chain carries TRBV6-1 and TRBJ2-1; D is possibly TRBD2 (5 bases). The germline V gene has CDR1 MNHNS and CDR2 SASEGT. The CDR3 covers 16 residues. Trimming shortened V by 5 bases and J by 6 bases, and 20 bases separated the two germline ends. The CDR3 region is CASSPGRRSSVNEQFF. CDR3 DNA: TGTGCCAGCAGTCCTGGGCGGAGGTCGTCGGTCAATGAGCAGTTCTTC.

CDR3 DNA sequence: TGTGCCTGGAGTGTCCAGCGGGGGACCTCCTACAATGAGCAGTTCTTC. This sequence encodes CAWSVQRGTSYNEQFF. This rearrangement joins TRBV30 to TRBJ2-1; 8 bases map to TRBD2. The ends lost 0 bases at V and 0 bases at J; junction bases unmatched: 4. The V gene's germline CDR1 is GTSNPN and CDR2 SVGIG (reference sequence). This CDR3 contains 16 residues.

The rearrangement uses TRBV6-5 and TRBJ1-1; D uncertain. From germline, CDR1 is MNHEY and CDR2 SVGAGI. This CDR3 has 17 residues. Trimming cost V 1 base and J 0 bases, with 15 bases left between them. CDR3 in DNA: TGTGCCAGCAGTTACTTAGGTACGGGCCCCATGAACACTGAAGCTTTCTTT. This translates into CASSYLGTGPMNTEAFF.

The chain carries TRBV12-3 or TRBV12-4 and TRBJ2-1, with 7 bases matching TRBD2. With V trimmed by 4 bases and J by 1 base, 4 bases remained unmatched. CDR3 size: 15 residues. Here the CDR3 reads CASSSTSVSYNEQFF. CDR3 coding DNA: TGTGCCAGCAGTTCCACTAGCGTATCCTACAATGAGCAGTTCTTC.

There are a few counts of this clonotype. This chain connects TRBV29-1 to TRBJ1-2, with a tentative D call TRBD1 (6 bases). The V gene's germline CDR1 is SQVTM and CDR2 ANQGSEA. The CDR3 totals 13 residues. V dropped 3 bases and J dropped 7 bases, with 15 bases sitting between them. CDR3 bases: TGCAGCGTTGAGGATCAGGGGCTTGGTGGCTACACCTTC. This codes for CSVEDQGLGGYTF.

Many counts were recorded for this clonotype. The CDR3 DNA reads TGCAGTGCCCGCGGCGACACAGATACGCAGTATTTT. The encoded protein is CSARGDTDTQYF. The genes are TRBV20-1 and TRBJ2-3; D is ambiguous. V dropped 6 bases and J dropped 2 bases, with 9 bases sitting between them. The germline V gene encodes CDR1 DFQATT and CDR2 SNEGSKA (reference sequence). There are 12 residues in the CDR3.

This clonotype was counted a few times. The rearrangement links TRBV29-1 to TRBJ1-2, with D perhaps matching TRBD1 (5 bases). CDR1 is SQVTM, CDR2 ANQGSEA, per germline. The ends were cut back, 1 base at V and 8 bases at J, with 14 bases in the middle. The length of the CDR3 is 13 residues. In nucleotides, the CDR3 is TGCAGCGTTGAAGGGGGGGAGGAAGCCGGCTACACCTTC. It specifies CSVEGGEEAGYTF.

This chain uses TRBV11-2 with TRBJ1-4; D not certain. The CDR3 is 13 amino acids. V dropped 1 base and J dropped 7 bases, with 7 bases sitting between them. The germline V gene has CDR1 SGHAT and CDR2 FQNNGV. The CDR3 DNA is TGTGCCAGCAGCTTAGTTCGTGGTGAAAAACTGTTTTTT. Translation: CASSLVRGEKLFF.

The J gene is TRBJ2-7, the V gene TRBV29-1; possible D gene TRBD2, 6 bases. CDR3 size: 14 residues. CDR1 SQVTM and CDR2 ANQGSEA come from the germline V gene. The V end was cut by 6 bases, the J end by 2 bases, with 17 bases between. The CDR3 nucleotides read TGCAGCGTGGGGACTGCAGGGAATCCCTACGAGCAGTACTTC. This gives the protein CSVGTAGNPYEQYF.

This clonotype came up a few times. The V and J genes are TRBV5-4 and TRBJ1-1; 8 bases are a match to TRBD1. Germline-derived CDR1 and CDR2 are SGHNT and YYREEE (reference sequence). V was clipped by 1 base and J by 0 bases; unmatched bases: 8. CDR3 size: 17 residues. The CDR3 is CASSLRQGPLMNTEAFF. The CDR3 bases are TGTGCCAGCAGCTTGCGACAGGGGCCCCTCATGAACACTGAAGCTTTCTTT.

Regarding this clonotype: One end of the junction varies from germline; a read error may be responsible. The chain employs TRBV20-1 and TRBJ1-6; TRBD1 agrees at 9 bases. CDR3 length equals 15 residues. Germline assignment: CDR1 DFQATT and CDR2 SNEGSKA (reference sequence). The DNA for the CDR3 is TGCAGTGCTCGAGACAGGGGGTCCTATAATTCACCCCTCCACTTT. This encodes CSARDRGSYNSPLHF.

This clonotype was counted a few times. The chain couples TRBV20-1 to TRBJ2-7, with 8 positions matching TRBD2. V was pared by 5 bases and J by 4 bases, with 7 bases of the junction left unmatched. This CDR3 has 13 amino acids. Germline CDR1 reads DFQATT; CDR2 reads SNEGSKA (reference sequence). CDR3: CSAPGLVSYEQYF. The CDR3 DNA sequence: TGCAGTGCTCCGGGACTAGTCTCTTACGAGCAGTACTTC.

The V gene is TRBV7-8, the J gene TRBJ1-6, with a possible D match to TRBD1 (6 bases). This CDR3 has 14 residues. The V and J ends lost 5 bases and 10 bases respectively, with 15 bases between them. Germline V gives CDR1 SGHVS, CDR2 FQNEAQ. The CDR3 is CASSKTGIWSPLHF. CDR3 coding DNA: TGTGCCAGCAGCAAGACAGGCATTTGGTCACCCCTCCACTTT.

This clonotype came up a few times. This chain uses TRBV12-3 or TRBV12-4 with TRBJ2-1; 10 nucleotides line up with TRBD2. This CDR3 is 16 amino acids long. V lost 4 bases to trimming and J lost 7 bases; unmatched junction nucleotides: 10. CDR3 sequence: CASSSPLAGVTNEQFF. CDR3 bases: TGTGCCAGCAGTTCACCTCTAGCGGGGGTCACGAATGAGCAGTTCTTC.

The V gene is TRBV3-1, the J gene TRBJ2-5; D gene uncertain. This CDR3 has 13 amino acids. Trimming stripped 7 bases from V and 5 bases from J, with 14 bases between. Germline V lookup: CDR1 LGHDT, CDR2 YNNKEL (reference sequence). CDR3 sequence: CASNLVGTETQYF. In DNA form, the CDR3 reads TGTGCCAGCAACCTCGTTGGTACGGAGACCCAGTACTTC.

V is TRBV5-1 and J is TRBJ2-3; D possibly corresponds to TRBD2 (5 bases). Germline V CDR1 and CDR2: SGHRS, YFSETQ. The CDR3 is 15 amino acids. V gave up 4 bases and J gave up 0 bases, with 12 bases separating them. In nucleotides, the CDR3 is TGCGCCAGCAGCCTCATTAGCGCTAGCACAGATACGCAGTATTTT. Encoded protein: CASSLISASTDTQYF.

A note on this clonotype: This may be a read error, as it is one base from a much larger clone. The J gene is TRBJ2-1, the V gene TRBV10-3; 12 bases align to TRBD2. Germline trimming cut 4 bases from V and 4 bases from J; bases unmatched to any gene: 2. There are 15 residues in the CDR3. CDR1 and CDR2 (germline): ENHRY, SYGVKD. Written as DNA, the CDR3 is TGTGCCATCAGTGGGACTAGCGGGGAGTACAATGAGCAGTTCTTC. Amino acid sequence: CAISGTSGEYNEQFF.